This T cell receptor beta chain derives from a study of T cell repertoires in cytomegalovirus infection. Study context: It was the public TCR beta signatures that indicated both CMV infection and matching HLA type.

The CDR3 runs 16 residues. V was pared by 1 base and J by 1 base, with 3 bases of the junction left unmatched. Germline V gene sequence: CDR1 SGHVS, CDR2 FQNEAQ. MiXCR, run by TCRdb on the reads, gives a single entry per CDR3 protein. The repertoire has 150,000 to 200,000 distinct CDR3 sequences, 20% to 25% of them found once; the top ten carry roughly 27%. This clonotype was found a few times. The target antigen is unknown. The gene calls are TRBV7-8 and TRBJ2-3; TRBD2 matches at 9 bases. Material: CD8+ T cells from cultured PBMCs, obtained from culture after CMV antigen stimulation. This receptor was obtained from a human donor in good health (CMV status not recorded). Some clones in this sample may be carry-over from other donors' samples. The CDR3 DNA follows: TGTGCCAGCAGCTTAGTTAGCGGGGGAGGCACAGATACGCAGTATTTT. It encodes CASSLVSGGGTDTQYF.